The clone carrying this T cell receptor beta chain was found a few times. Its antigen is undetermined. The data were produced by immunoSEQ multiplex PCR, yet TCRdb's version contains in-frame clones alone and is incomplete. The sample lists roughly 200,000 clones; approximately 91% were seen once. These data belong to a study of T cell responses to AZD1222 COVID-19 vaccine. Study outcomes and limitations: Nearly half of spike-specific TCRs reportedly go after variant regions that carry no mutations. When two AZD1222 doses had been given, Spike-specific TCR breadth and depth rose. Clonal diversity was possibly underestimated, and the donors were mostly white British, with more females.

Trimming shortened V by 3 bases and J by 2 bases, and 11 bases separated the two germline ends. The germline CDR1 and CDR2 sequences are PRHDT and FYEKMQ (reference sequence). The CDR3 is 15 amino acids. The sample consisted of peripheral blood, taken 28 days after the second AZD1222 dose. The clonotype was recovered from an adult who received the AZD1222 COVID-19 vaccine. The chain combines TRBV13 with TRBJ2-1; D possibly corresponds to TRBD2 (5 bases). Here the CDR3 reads CASSFGQEAYNEQFF. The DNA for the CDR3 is TGTGCCAGCAGCTTTGGGCAGGAGGCCTACAATGAGCAGTTCTTC.